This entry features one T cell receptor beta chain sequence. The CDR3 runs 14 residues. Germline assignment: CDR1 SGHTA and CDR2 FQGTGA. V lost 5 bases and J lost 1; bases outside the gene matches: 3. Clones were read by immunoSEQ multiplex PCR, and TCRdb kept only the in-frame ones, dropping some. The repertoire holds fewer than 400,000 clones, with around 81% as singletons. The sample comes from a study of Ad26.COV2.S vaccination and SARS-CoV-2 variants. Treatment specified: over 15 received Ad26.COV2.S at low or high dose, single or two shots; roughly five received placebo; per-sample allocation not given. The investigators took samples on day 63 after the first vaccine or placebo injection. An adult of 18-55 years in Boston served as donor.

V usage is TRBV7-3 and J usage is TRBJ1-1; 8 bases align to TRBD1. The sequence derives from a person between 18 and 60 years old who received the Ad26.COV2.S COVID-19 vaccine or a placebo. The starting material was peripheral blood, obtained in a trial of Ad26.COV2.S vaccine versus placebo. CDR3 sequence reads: CASSLDRANTEAFF. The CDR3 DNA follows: TGTGCCAGCAGCCTGGACAGGGCGAACACTGAAGCTTTCTTT.